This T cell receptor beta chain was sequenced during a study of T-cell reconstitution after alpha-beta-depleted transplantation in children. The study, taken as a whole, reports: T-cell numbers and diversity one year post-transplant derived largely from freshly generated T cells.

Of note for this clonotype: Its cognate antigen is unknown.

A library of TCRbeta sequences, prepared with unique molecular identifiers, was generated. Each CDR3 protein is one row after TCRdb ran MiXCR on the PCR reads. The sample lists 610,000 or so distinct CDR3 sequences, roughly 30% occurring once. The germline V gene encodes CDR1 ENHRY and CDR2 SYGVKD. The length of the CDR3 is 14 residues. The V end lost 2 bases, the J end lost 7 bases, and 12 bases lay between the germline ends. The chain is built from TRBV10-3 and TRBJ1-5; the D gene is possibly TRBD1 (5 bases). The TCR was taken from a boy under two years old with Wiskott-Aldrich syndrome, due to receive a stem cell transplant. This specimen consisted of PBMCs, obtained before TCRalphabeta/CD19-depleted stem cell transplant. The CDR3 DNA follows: TGTGCCATCAGTGAGCCGGGACGGGAACAGCCCCAGCATTTT. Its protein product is CAISEPGREQPQHF.